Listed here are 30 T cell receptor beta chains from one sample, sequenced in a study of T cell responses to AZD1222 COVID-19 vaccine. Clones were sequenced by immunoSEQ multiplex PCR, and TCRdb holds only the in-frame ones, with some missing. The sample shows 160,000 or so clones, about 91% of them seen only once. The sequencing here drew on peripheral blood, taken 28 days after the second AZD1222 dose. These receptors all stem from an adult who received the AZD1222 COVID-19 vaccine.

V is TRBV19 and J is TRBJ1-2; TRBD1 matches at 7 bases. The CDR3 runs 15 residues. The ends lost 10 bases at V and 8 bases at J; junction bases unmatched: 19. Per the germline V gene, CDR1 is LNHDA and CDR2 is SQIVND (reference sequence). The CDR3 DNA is TGTGCCACCTACCCGGGGGGACAGCCGTCTGGAGGCTACACCTTC. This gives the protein CATYPGGQPSGGYTF. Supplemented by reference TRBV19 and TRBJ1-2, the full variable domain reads DGGITQSPKYLFRKEGQNVTLSCEQNLNHDAMYWYRQDPGQGLRLIYYSQIVNDFQKGDIAEGYSVSREKKESFPLTVTSAQKNPTAFYLCATYPGGQPSGGYTFGSGTRLTVV.

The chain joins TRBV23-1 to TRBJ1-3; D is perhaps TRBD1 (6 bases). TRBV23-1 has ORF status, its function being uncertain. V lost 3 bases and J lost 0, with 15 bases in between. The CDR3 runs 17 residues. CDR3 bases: TGCGCCAGCAGTCACATCCGGGACAAGAGCTCTGGAAACACCATATATTTT. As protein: CASSHIRDKSSGNTIYF.

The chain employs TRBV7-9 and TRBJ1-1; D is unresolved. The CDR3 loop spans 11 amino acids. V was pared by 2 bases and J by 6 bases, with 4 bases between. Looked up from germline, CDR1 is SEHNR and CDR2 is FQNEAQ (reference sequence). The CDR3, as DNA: TGTGCCAGCAGCTTAATTCCTGAAGCTTTCTTT. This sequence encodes CASSLIPEAFF. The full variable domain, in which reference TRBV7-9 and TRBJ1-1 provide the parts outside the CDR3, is DTGVSQNPRHKITKRGQNVTFRCDPISEHNRLYWYRQTLGQGPEFLTYFQNEAQLEKSRLLSDRFSAERPKGSFSTLEIQRTEQGDSAMYLCASSLIPEAFFGQGTRLTVV.

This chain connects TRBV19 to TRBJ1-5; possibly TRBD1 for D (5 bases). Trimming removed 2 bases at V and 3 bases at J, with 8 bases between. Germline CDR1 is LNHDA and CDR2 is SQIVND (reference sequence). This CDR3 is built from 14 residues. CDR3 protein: CASSIQGFNQPQHF. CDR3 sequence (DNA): TGTGCCAGTAGTATACAGGGTTTCAATCAGCCCCAGCATTTT.

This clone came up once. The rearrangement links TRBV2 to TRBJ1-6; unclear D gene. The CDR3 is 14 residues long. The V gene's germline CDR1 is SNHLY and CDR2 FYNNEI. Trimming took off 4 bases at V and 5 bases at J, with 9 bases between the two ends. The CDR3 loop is CASSGHPNNSPLHF. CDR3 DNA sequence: TGTGCCAGCAGTGGACACCCGAATAATTCACCCCTCCACTTT.

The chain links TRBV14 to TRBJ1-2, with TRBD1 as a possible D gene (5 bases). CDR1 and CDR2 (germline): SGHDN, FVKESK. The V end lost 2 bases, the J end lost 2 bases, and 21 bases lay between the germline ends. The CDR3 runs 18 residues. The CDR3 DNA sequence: TGTGCCAGCAGCCAATCCCCAGAGGGGAAAGGGTGGAACTATGGCTACACCTTC. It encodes CASSQSPEGKGWNYGYTF. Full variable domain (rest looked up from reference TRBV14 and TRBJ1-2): EAGVTQFPSHSVIEKGQTVTLRCDPISGHDNLYWYRRVMGKEIKFLLHFVKESKQDESGMPNNRFLAERTGGTYSTLKVQPAELEDSGVYFCASSQSPEGKGWNYGYTFGSGTRLTVV.

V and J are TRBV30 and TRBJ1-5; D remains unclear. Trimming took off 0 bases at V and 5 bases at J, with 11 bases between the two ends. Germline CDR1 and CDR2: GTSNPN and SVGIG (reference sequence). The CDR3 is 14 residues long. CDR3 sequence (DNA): TGTGCCTGGAGTGTACCCCGGAGGGATCAGCCCCAGCATTTT. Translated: CAWSVPRRDQPQHF.

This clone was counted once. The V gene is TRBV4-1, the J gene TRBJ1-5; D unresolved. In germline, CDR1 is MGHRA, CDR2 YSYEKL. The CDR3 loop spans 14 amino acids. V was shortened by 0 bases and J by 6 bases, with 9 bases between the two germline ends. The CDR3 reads CASSQERWAQPQHF. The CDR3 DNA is TGCGCCAGCAGCCAAGAAAGATGGGCTCAGCCCCAGCATTTT.

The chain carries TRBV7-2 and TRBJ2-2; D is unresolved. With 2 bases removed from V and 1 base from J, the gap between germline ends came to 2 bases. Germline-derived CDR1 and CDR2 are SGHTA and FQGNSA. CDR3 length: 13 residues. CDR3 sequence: CASSLKNTGELFF. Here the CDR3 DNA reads TGTGCCAGCAGCTTAAAGAACACCGGGGAGCTGTTTTTT.

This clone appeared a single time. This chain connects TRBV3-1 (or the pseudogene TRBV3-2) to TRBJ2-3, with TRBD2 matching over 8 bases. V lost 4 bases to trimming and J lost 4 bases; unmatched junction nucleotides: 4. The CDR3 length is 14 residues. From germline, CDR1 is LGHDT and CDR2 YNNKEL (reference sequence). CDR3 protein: CASSPTSVADTQYF. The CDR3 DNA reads TGTGCCAGCAGCCCGACTAGCGTGGCAGATACGCAGTATTTT.

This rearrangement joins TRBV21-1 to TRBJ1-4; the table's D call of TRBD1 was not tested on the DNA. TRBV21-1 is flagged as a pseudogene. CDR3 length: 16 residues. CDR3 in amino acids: CASSKRGSRTNEKLFF. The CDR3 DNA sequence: TGTGCCAGCAGCAAAAGGGGGAGCCGAACTAATGAAAAACTGTTTTTT.

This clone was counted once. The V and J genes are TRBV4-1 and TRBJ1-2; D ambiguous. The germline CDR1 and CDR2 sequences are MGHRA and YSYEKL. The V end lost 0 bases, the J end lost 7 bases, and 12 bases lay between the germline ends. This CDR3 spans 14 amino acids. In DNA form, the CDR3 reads TGCGCCAGCAGCCAAGACGGCGGCCTCTCTGGCTACACCTTC. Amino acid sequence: CASSQDGGLSGYTF.

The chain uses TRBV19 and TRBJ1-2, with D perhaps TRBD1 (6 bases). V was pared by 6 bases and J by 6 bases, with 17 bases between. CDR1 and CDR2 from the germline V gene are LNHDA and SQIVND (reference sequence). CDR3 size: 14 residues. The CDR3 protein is CASSRDKALDGYTF. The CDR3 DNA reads TGTGCCAGTAGCAGGGACAAGGCCCTCGATGGCTACACCTTC.

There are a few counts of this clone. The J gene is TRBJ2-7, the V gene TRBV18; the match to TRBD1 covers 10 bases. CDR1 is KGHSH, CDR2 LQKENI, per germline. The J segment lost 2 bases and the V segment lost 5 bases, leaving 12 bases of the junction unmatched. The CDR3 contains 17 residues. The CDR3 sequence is CASSGPATGGETYEQYF. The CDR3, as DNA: TGTGCCAGCTCAGGTCCCGCGACAGGGGGCGAAACCTACGAGCAGTACTTC.

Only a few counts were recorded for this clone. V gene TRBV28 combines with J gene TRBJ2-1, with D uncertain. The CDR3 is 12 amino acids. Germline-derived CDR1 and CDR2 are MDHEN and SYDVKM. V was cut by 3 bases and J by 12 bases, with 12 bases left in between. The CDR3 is CASSLWDTGQFF. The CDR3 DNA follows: TGTGCCAGCAGTTTGTGGGATACGGGGCAGTTCTTC.

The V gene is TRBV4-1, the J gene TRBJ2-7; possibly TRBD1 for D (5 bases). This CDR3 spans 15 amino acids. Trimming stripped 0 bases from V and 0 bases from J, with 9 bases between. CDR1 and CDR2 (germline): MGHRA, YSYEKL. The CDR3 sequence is CASSQEGRTSYEQYF. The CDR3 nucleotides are TGCGCCAGCAGCCAAGAGGGGCGGACCTCCTACGAGCAGTACTTC.

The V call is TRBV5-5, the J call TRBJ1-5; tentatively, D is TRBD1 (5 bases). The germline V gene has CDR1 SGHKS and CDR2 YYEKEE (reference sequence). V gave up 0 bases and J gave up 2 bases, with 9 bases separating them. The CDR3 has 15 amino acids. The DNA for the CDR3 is TGTGCCAGCAGCTTGGCGGGGGATGGCAATCAGCCCCAGCATTTT. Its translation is CASSLAGDGNQPQHF.

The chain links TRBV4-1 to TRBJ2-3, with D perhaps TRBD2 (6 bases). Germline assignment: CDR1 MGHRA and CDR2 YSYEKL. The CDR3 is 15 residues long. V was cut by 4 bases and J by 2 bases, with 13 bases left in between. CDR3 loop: CASSPTAGTTDTQYF. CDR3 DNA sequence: TGCGCCAGCAGCCCTACTGCGGGAACCACAGATACGCAGTATTTT.

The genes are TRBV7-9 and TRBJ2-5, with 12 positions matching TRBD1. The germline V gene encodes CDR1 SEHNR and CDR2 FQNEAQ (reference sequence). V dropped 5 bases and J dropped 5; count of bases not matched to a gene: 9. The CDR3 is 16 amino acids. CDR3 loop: CASSPGTGGVRETQYF. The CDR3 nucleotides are TGTGCCAGCAGCCCGGGGACAGGGGGCGTCAGGGAGACCCAGTACTTC.

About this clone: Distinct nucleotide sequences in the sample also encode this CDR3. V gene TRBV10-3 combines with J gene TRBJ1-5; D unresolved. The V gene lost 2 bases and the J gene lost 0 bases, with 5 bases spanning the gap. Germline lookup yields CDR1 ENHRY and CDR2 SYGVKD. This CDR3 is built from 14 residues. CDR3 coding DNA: TGTGCCATCAGTGAGGGTCTTAGCAATCAGCCCCAGCATTTT. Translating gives CAISEGLSNQPQHF.

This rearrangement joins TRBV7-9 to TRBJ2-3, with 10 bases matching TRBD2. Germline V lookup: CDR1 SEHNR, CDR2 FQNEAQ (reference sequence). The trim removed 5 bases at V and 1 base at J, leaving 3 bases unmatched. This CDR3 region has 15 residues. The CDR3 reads CASSTSGARTDTQYF. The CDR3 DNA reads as TGTGCCAGCAGCACTAGCGGGGCCCGCACAGATACGCAGTATTTT.

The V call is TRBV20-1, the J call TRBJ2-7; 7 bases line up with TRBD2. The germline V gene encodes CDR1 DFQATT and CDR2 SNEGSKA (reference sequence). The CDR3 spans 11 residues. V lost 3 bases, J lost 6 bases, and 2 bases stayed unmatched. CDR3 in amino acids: CSARASGEQYF. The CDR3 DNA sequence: TGCAGTGCTAGGGCTAGCGGCGAGCAGTACTTC.

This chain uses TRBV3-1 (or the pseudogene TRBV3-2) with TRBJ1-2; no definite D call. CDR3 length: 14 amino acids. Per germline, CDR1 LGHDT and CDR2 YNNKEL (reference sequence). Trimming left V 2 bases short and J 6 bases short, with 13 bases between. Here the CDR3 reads CASSQFPEIHGYTF. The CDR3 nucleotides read TGTGCCAGCAGCCAATTTCCGGAGATCCATGGCTACACCTTC.

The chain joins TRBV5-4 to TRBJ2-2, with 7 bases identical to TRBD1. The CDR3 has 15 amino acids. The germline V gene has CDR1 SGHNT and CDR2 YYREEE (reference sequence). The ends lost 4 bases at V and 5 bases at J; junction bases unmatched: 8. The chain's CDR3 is CASSPWTGTTGELFF. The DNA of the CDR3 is TGTGCCAGCAGCCCGTGGACAGGAACAACCGGGGAGCTGTTTTTT.

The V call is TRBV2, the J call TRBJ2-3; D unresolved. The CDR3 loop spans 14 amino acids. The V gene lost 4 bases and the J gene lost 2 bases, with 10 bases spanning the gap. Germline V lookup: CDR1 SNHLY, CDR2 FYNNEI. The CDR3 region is CASSVVGPTDTQYF. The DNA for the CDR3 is TGTGCCAGCAGTGTGGTCGGCCCCACAGATACGCAGTATTTT.

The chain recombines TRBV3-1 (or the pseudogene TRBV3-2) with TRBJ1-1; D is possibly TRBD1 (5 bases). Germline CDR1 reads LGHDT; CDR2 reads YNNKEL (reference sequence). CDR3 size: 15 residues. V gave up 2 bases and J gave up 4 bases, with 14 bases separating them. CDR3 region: CASSQLPGVVTEAFF. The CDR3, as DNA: TGTGCCAGCAGCCAATTGCCGGGGGTAGTCACTGAAGCTTTCTTT.

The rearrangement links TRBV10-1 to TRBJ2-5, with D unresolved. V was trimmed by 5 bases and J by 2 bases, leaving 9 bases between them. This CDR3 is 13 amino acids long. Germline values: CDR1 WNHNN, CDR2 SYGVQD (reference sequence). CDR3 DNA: TGCGCCAGCAGTCTTAGAGCTCAAGAGACCCAGTACTTC. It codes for CASSLRAQETQYF.

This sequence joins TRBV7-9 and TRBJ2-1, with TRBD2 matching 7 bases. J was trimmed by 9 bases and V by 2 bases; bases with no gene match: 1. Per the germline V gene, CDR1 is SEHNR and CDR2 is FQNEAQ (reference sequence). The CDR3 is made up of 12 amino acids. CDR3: CASSLSGGEQFF. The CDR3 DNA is TGTGCCAGCAGCTTATCGGGGGGTGAGCAGTTCTTC. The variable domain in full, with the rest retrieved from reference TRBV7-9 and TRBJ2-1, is DTGVSQNPRHKITKRGQNVTFRCDPISEHNRLYWYRQTLGQGPEFLTYFQNEAQLEKSRLLSDRFSAERPKGSFSTLEIQRTEQGDSAMYLCASSLSGGEQFFGPGTRLTVL.

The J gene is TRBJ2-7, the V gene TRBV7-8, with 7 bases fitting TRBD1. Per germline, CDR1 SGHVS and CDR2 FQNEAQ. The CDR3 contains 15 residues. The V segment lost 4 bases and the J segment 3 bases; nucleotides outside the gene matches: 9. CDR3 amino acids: CASSSYGQAYYEQYF. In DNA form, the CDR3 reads TGTGCCAGCAGCTCCTACGGACAGGCGTACTACGAGCAGTACTTC.

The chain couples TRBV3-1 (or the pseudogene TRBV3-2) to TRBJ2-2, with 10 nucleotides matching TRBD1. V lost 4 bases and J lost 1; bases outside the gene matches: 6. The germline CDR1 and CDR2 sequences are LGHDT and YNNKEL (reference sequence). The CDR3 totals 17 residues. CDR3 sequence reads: CASSPGQGSGNTGELFF. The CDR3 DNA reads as TGTGCCAGCAGCCCGGGACAGGGGAGTGGGAACACCGGGGAGCTGTTTTTT.